In this sample, the clone carrying this T cell receptor (beta chain) turned up once. Its antigen is not known. The data were obtained in a study of Tregs in tolerant kidney transplant recipients. The method was immunoSEQ multiplex PCR; TCRdb's version includes in-frame clones alone and lacks a portion of them. The sample lists fewer than 20,000 clones, about 53% occurring once. FACS sorting followed a roughly six-day coculture of CFSE-labeled recipient PBMCs with irradiated graft donor PBMCs. Findings and caveats of the study: Changing PCR primers prevented nucleotide comparison between some patients' samples. In tolerant patients, donor-specific Tregs outgrew total Tregs, suggesting antigen-driven expansion. Findings come from small patient numbers and require larger validation.

Germline V gene lookup returns CDR1 SGHTA and CDR2 FQGNSA. The length of the CDR3 is 15 residues. The junction had 6 bases not matched to a gene; V was cut back by 4 bases and J by 0 bases. This chain connects TRBV7-2 to TRBJ2-7; 7 nucleotides align to TRBD2. The TCR sequence derives from a human patient who received a combined kidney and bone marrow transplant. Sample: CD4+ T cells from blood cultured with allogeneic cells, taken before the transplant. The CDR3 protein is CASSWLADFSYEQYF. The CDR3 DNA reads as TGTGCCAGCAGCTGGCTAGCGGATTTCTCCTACGAGCAGTACTTC.